The clone carrying this T cell receptor (beta chain) was seen a few times. Its antigen is unidentified. The data were taken from a study of human T cells and chemical hapten exposure. Notes on the study in general: No shift was seen in TCRs above 1 in 1000 frequency with DPC sensitization.

Time point given: patch test 2, 6 weeks after DPC sensitization. As to treatment: therapeutic diphenylcyclopropenone sensitization with weekly scalp DPC. The germline V gene encodes CDR1 SGHTA and CDR2 FQGNSA. The CDR3 covers 13 residues. Trimming left V 4 bases short and J 7 bases short, with 11 bases between. From the RACE reads, TCRdb called clonotypes with MiXCR, one entry per CDR3 protein. The table shows about 400,000 distinct CDR3 sequences, with about 6% occurring only once. This TCR was sampled from a woman aged 18 to 35 with alopecia areata. Some clones in this sample may be carry-over from other donors' samples. The starting material was whole blood, obtained in connection with sensitization to the hapten diphenylcyclopropenone (DPC). V gene TRBV7-2 combines with J gene TRBJ1-5; D gene unclear. The CDR3 DNA reads TGTGCCAGCAGCTCCGACCCTGGGCAGCCCCAGCATTTT. Amino acids: CASSSDPGQPQHF.